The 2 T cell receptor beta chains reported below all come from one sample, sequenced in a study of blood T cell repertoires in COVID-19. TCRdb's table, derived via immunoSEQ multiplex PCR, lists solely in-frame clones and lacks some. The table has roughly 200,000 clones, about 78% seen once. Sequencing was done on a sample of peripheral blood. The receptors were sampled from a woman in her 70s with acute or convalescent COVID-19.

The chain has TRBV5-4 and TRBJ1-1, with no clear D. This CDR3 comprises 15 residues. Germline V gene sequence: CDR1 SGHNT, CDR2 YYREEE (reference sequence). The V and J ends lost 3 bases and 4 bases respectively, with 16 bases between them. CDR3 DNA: TGTGCCAGCAGCTCAAGGACGAGCGGCCTCACTGAAGCTTTCTTT. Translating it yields CASSSRTSGLTEAFF.

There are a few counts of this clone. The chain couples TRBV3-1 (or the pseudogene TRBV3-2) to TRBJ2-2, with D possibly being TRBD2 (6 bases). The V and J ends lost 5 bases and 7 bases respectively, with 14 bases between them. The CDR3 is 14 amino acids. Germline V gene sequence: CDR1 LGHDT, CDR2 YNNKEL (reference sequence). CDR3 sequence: CASSSPGANGELFF. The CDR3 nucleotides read TGTGCCAGCAGCTCCCCGGGAGCGAACGGGGAGCTGTTTTTT.